This is a list of T cell receptor beta chains from one sample in a study of T cell changes during pregnancy in multiple sclerosis. TCRdb's table, derived via immunoSEQ multiplex PCR, lists solely in-frame clones and lacks some. The sample carries 50,000 to 70,000 clones, about nine tenths recorded once. The starting material was peripheral blood, obtained after pregnancy. The receptors stem from a female donor in good health, enrolled as a control in a pregnancy study. CDR3s include the opening cysteine and the closing phenylalanine or tryptophan. Each record gives: clone size, V gene, D gene, J gene, CDR3 DNA, CDR3 protein. A D gene is named only where the DNA matches it firmly. Clone size appears in some rows only: once, few, many, or a class for an expanded clone.

size: -; V: TRBV15; D: TRBD2; J: TRBJ2-1; DNA: TGTGCCACCAGCAGAGTAATTGCTAGCGGGGGAACCCTCGGGAATGAGCAGTTCTTC; CDR3: CATSRVIASGGTLGNEQFF
size: -; V: TRBV19; D: -; J: TRBJ2-3; DNA: TGTGCCACAAGCTATCCCAGGGGTGGGATGACAGATACGCAGTATTTT; CDR3: CATSYPRGGMTDTQYF
size: -; V: TRBV5-6; D: -; J: TRBJ1-2; DNA: TGTGCCAGCAGCTTGTTGTGGTTGGATCAAGCGGACTATGGCTACACCTTC; CDR3: CASSLLWLDQADYGYTF
size: -; V: TRBV13; D: -; J: TRBJ1-1; DNA: TGTGCCAGCAGCTCTTTGCGGGAGGGGAACACTGAAGCTTTCTTT; CDR3: CASSSLREGNTEAFF
size: -; V: TRBV7-8; D: TRBD2; J: TRBJ2-2; DNA: TGTGCCAGCAGCACCTTAGCGGGGGCGAACACCGGGGAGCTGTTTTTT; CDR3: CASSTLAGANTGELFF
size: -; V: TRBV27; D: -; J: TRBJ2-7; DNA: TGTGCCAGCAGTTTTTCAGGGGGGCCCTACGAGCAGTACTTC; CDR3: CASSFSGGPYEQYF
size: -; V: TRBV4-3; D: -; J: TRBJ1-3; DNA: TGCGCCAGCAGCCAAGAGCCTGCGCCCCTTGGAAACACCATATATTTT; CDR3: CASSQEPAPLGNTIYF
size: once; V: TRBV2; D: -; J: TRBJ1-5; DNA: TGTGCCAGCAGTGAAGACCAGGGGTATAGCAATCAGCCCCAGCATTTT; CDR3: CASSEDQGYSNQPQHF
size: -; V: TRBV4-2; D: TRBD1; J: TRBJ1-5; DNA: TGTGCCAGCAGCCAAAGTGGTGGAACAGGGGGAAATCAGCCCCAGCATTTT; CDR3: CASSQSGGTGGNQPQHF
size: -; V: TRBV30; D: TRBD1; J: TRBJ1-2; DNA: TGTGCCTGGAGTGTACTAGGGGGCAGAGGCTACACCTTC; CDR3: CAWSVLGGRGYTF
size: -; V: TRBV19; D: -; J: TRBJ2-3; DNA: TGTGCCGGAAGATTGGGGGCAGGGGCGAGCACAGATACGCAGTATTTT; CDR3: CAGRLGAGASTDTQYF
size: -; V: TRBV11-3; D: TRBD2; J: TRBJ2-5; DNA: TGTGCCAGCAGTCCCAGGACTAGCGGGGGGCCACCGGAGACCCAGTACTTC; CDR3: CASSPRTSGGPPETQYF
size: -; V: TRBV4-1; D: TRBD2; J: TRBJ2-5; DNA: TGCGCCAGCAGCCAAGATTCGATCCGGGGGGGCGACCCTAAAGAGACCCAGTACTTC; CDR3: CASSQDSIRGGDPKETQYF
size: -; V: TRBV6-5; D: -; J: TRBJ1-6; DNA: TGTGCCAGCAGTTATTATAGCCTTAATTCACCCCTCCACTTT; CDR3: CASSYYSLNSPLHF
size: -; V: TRBV7-2; D: TRBD1; J: TRBJ1-5; DNA: TGTGCCAGCAGCGTCCGACAGGGGCGCAATCAGCCCCAGCATTTT; CDR3: CASSVRQGRNQPQHF
size: -; V: TRBV7-3; D: TRBD2; J: TRBJ2-3; DNA: TGTGCCAGCAGCCCACAAGCGGGGGGCACAGATACGCAGTATTTT; CDR3: CASSPQAGGTDTQYF
size: -; V: TRBV2; D: TRBD1; J: TRBJ1-1; DNA: TGTGCCAGTACAGGCGGGACAGCGAACACTGAAGCTTTCTTT; CDR3: CASTGGTANTEAFF
size: -; V: TRBV5-5; D: -; J: TRBJ2-7; DNA: TGTGCCAGCAGCCAGTACAGGGCTTGGTCCTACGAGCAGTACTTC; CDR3: CASSQYRAWSYEQYF
size: -; V: TRBV19; D: TRBD1; J: TRBJ1-2; DNA: TGTGCCAGTAGTCCGGACAGGGAGCACTATGGCTACACCTTC; CDR3: CASSPDREHYGYTF
size: -; V: TRBV21-1; D: -; J: TRBJ2-1; DNA: TGTGCCAGCAGCAATGGGGACAGGGACAATGAGCAGTTCTTC; CDR3: CASSNGDRDNEQFF
size: -; V: TRBV9; D: -; J: TRBJ1-5; DNA: TGTGCCAGCAGCGTAGAGGGAGGGCCCGGTCAGCCCCAGCATTTT; CDR3: CASSVEGGPGQPQHF
size: -; V: TRBV11-2; D: TRBD2; J: TRBJ2-7; DNA: TGTGCCAGCAGCCCCGGGCTAGCGGCCGAGCAGTACTTC; CDR3: CASSPGLAAEQYF